This TCR beta chain was documented in a study of beta chain features in type 1 diabetes. A remark on this clone: Its specificity is not known.

Expressed TCRB transcripts were sequenced because the entire RNA isolate underwent reverse transcription. TCRdb's table, derived via immunoSEQ multiplex PCR, lists solely in-frame clones and lacks some. The sample consists of around 450,000 clones, 10% to 12% of them appearing once. Study outcomes and limitations: Type 1 diabetes patients showed a moderate but significant shortening of TCRB CDR3s in all four CD4+ subsets.

Germline CDR1 reads LNHNV; CDR2 reads YYDKDF (reference sequence). The CDR3 is made up of 14 amino acids. V lost 0 bases to trimming and J lost 8 bases, with 13 bases between them. The sequence came from a young woman in good health. The chain combines TRBV15 with TRBJ1-2; D might be TRBD1 (6 bases). The sequencing input was naive CD4+ T cells from blood. The CDR3, as DNA: TGTGCCACCAGCAGAGATATTCAGGGGAACGGCTACACCTTC. It translates to CATSRDIQGNGYTF.